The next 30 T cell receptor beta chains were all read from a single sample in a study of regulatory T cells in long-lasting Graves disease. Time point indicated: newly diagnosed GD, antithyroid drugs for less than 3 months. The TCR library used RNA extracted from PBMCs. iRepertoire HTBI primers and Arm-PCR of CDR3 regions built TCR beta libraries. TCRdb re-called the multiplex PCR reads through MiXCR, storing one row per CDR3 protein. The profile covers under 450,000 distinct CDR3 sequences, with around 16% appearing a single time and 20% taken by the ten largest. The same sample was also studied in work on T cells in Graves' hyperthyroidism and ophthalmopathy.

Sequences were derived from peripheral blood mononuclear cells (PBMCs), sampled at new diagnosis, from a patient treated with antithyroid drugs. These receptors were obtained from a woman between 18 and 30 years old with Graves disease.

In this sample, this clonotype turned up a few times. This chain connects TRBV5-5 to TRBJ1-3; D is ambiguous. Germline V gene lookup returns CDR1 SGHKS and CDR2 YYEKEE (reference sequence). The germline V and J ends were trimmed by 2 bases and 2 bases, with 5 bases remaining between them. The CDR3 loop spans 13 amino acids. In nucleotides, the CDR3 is TGTGCCAGCAGCTTTCAGGCTGGAAACACCATATATTTT. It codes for CASSFQAGNTIYF. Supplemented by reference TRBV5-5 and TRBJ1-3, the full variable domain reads DAGVTQSPTHLIKTRGQQVTLRCSPISGHKSVSWYQQVLGQGPQFIFQYYEKEERGRGNFPDRFSARQFPNYSSELNVNALLLGDSALYLCASSFQAGNTIYFGEGSWLTVV.

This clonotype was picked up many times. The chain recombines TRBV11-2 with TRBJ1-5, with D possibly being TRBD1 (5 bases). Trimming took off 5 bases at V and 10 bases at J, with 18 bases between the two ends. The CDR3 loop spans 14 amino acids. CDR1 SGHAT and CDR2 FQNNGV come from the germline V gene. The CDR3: CASSDSQQGSPQHF. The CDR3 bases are TGTGCCAGCAGCGATAGCCAGCAGGGTAGCCCCCAGCATTTT.

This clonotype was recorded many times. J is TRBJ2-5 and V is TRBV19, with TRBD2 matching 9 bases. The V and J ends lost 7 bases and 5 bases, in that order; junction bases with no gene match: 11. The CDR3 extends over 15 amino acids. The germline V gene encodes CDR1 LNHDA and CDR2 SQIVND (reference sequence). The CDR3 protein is CASKRAGGPLETQYF. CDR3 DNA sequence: TGTGCCAGTAAACGGGCGGGAGGGCCTTTGGAGACCCAGTACTTC. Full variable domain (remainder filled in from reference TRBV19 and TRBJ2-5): DGGITQSPKYLFRKEGQNVTLSCEQNLNHDAMYWYRQDPGQGLRLIYYSQIVNDFQKGDIAEGYSVSREKKESFPLTVTSAQKNPTAFYLCASKRAGGPLETQYFGPGTRLLVL.

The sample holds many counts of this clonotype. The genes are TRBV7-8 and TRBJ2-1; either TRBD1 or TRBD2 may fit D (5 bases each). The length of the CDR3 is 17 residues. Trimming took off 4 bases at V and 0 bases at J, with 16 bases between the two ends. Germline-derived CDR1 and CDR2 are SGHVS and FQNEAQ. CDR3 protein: CASSSGLERRSYNEQFF. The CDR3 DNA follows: TGTGCCAGCAGCTCAGGGTTGGAGCGGCGCTCCTACAATGAGCAGTTCTTC.

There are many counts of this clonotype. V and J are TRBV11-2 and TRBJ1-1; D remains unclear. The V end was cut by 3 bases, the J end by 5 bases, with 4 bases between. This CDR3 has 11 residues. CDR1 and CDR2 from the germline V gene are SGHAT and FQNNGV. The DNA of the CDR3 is TGTGCCAGCAGCTTTACGACTGAAGCTTTCTTT. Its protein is CASSFTTEAFF.

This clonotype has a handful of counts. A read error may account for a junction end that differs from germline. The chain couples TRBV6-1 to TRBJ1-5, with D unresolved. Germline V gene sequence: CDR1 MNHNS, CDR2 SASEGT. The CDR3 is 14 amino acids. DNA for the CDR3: TGTGCCAGCGGTGATGATAGGGCCAGGCAGCCCCAGCATTTT. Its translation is CASGDDRARQPQHF.

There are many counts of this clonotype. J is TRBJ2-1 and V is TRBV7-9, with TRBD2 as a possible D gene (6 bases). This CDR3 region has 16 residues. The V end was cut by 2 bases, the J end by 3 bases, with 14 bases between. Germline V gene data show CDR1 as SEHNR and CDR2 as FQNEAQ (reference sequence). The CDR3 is CASSLRFGTGYNEQFF. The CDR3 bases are TGTGCCAGCAGCTTAAGGTTCGGGACTGGCTACAATGAGCAGTTCTTC.

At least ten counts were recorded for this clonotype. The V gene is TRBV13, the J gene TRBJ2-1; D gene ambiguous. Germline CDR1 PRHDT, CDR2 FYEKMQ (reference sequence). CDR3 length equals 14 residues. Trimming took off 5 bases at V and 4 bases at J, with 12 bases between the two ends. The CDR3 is CASSRIDKYNEQFF. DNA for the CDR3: TGTGCCAGCAGCCGAATCGATAAATACAATGAGCAGTTCTTC.

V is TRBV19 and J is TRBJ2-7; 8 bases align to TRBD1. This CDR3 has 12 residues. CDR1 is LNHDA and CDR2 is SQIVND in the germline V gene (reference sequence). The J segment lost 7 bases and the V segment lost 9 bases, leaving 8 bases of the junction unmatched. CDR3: CARTRGLGEQYF. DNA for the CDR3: TGTGCCAGGACCAGGGGGCTGGGGGAGCAGTACTTC.

This CDR3 reads CASSISTGENQPQHF. CDR3 DNA: TGTGCCAGTAGTATCAGCACAGGGGAGAATCAGCCCCAGCATTTT. The rearrangement uses TRBV19 and TRBJ1-5, with 7 bases fitting TRBD1. Losses at the gene ends were 3 bases for V and 4 bases for J; bases not matched to a gene: 6. The germline CDR1 and CDR2 sequences are LNHDA and SQIVND (reference sequence). The CDR3 length is 15 residues.

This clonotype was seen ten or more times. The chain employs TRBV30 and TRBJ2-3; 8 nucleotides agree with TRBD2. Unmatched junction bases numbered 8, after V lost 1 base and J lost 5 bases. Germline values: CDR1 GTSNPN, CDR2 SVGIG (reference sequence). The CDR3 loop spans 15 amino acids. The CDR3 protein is CAWSAGLAGIDTQYF. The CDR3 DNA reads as TGTGCCTGGAGTGCTGGTTTAGCGGGGATAGATACGCAGTATTTT.

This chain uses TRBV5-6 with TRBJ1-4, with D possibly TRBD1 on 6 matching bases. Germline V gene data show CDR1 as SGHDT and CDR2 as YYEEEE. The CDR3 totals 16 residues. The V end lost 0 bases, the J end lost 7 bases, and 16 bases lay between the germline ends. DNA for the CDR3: TGTGCCAGCAGCTTGGATGTATGGGGGGCCGGTGAAAAACTGTTTTTT. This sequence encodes CASSLDVWGAGEKLFF.

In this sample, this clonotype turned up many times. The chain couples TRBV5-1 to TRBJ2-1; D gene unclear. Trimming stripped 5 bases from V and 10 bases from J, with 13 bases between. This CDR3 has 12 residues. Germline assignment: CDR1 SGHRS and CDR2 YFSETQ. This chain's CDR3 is CASRIGPYEQFF. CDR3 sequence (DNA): TGCGCCAGCAGAATCGGGCCATACGAGCAGTTCTTC.

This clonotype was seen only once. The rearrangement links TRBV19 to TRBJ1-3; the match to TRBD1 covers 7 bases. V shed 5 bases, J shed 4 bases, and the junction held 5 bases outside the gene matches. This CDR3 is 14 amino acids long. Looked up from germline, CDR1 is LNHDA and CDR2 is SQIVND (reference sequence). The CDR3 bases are TGTGCCAGTAGTCAGACAGGGTCCGGAAACACCATATATTTT. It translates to CASSQTGSGNTIYF. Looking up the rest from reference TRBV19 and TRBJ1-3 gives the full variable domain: DGGITQSPKYLFRKEGQNVTLSCEQNLNHDAMYWYRQDPGQGLRLIYYSQIVNDFQKGDIAEGYSVSREKKESFPLTVTSAQKNPTAFYLCASSQTGSGNTIYFGEGSWLTVV.

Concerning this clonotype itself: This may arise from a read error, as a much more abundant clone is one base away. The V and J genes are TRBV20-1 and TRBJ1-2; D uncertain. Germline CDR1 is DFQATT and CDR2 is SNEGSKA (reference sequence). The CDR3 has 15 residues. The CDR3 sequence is CSARDHRPVGYGYSF. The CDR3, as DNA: TGCAGTGCTAGAGATCACAGACCCGTCGGCTATGGCTACTCCTTC.

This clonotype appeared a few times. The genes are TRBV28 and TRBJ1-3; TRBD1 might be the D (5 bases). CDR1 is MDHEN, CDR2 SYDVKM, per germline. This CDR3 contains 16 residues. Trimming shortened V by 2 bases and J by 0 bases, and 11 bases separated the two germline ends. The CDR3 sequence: CASSLIGGASGNTIYF. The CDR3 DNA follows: TGTGCCAGCAGTTTAATCGGAGGGGCCTCTGGAAACACCATATATTTT.

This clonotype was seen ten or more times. CDR3 region: CASSFPGGTASYNEQFF. Here the CDR3 DNA reads TGCGCCAGCAGCTTCCCGGGGGGGACAGCAAGCTACAATGAGCAGTTCTTC. The gene calls are TRBV5-1 and TRBJ2-1; D perhaps matches TRBD2 (8 bases). The CDR3 has 17 amino acids. V dropped 2 bases and J dropped 3 bases, with 18 bases sitting between them. The germline CDR1 and CDR2 sequences are SGHRS and YFSETQ.

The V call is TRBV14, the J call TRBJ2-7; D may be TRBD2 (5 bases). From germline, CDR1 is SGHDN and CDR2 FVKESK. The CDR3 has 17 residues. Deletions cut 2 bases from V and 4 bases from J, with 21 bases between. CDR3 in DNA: TGTGCCAGCAGCCAAAACTCGCAGAGCTTGGGGAGTTACGAGCAGTACTTC. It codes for CASSQNSQSLGSYEQYF.

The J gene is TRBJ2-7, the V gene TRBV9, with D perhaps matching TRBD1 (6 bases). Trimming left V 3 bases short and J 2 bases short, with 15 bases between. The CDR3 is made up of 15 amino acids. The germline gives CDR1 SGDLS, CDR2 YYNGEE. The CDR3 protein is CASSAGADLTYEQYF. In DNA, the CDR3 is TGTGCCAGCAGCGCAGGGGCAGATCTAACCTACGAGCAGTACTTC.

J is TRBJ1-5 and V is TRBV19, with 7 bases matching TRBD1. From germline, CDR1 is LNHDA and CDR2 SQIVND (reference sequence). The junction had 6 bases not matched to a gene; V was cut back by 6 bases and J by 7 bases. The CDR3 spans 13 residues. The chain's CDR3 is CASRTGVVQPQHF. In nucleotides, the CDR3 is TGTGCCAGTAGAACAGGGGTCGTACAGCCCCAGCATTTT.

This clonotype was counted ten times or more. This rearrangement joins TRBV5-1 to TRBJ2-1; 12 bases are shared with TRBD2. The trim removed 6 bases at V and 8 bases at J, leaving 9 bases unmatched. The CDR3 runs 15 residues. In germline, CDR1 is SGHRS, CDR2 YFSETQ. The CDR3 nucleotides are TGCGCCAGCAAACAACGACTAGCGGGGGTCGATGAGCAGTTCTTC. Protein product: CASKQRLAGVDEQFF.

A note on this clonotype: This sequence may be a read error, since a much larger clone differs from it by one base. The CDR3 DNA follows: TGTGCCAGCATTTTAAGGGACAGGGGGGCCGGGGAGCTGTTTTTT. Protein: CASILRDRGAGELFF. The rearrangement links TRBV6-1 to TRBJ2-2; 11 nucleotides agree with TRBD1. This CDR3 has 15 amino acids. The junction had 7 bases not matched to a gene; V was cut back by 7 bases and J by 6 bases. The germline gives CDR1 MNHNS, CDR2 SASEGT.

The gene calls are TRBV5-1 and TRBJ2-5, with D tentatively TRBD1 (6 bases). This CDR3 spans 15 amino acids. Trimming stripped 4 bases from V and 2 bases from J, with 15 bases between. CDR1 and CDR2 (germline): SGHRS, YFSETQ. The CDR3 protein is CASSAVDRFQETQYF. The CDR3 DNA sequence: TGCGCCAGCAGCGCCGTGGACAGATTTCAAGAGACCCAGTACTTC.

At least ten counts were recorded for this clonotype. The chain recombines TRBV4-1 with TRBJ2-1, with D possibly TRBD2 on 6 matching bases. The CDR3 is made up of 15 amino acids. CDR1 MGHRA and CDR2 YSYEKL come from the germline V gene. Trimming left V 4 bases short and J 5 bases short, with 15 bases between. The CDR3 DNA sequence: TGCGCCAGCAGCCGACAACTCGGGGGAAACAATGAGCAGTTCTTC. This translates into CASSRQLGGNNEQFF.

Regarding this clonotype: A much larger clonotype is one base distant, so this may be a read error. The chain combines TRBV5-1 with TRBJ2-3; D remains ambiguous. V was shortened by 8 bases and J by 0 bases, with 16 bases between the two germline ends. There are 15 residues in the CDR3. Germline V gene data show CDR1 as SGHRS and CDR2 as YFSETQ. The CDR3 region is CARMLYGTSTDTQYF. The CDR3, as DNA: TGCGCCAGAATGCTTTACGGAACTAGCACAGATACGCAGTATTTT.

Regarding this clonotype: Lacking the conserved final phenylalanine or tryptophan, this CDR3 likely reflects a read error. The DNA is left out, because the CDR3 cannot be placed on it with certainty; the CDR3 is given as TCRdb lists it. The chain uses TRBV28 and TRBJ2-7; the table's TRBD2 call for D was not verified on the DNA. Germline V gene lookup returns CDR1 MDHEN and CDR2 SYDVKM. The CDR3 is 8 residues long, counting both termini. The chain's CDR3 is CASSFPPG.

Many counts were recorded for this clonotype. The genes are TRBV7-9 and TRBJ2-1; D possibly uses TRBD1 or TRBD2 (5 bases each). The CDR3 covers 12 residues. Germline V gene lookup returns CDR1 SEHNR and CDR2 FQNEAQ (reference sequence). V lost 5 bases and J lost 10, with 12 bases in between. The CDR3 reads CASSQKWGEQFF. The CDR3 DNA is TGTGCCAGCAGCCAAAAGTGGGGGGAGCAGTTCTTC.

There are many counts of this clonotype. CDR3 sequence: CAWRVSRTGELFF. In DNA, the CDR3 is TGTGCCTGGAGAGTATCACGCACCGGGGAGCTGTTTTTT. This rearrangement joins TRBV30 to TRBJ2-2; no clear D. Trimming shortened V by 3 bases and J by 4 bases, and 9 bases separated the two germline ends. Germline assignment: CDR1 GTSNPN and CDR2 SVGIG (reference sequence). The CDR3 totals 13 residues. Looking up the rest from reference TRBV30 and TRBJ2-2 gives the full variable domain: SQTIHQWPATLVQPVGSPLSLECTVEGTSNPNLYWYRQAAGRGLQLLFYSVGIGQISSEVPQNLSASRPQDRQFILSSKKLLLSDSGFYLCAWRVSRTGELFFGEGSRLTVL.

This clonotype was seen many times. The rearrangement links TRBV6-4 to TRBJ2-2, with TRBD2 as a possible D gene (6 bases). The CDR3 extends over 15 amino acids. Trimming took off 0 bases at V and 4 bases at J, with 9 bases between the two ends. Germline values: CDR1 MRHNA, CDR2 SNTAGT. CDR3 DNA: TGTGCCAGCAGTGACTCTAGCGGAGGCACCGGGGAGCTGTTTTTT. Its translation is CASSDSSGGTGELFF.

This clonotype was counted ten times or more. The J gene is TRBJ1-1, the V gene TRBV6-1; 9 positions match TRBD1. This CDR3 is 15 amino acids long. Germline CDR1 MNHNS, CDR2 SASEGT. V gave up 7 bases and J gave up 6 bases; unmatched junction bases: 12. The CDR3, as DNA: TGTGCCAGCAAGGGACTGGACAGGGGAGCGCCTGAAGCTTTCTTT. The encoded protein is CASKGLDRGAPEAFF.